This T cell receptor beta chain was profiled in a study of blood T cell repertoires in COVID-19. Whole-study context: Sources were T cells, B-cell-depleted T cells, or PBMCs; the material itself was cDNA or gDNA.

Original methodology: Amplification of reference gene primers provided the estimated nucleated cell counts. This table comes from immunoSEQ multiplex PCR, and its TCRdb copy is limited to in-frame clones, with some not included. The D gene and trimming were derived from the DNA, and the V and J assignments and clone size from that table. This table holds a few hundred thousand clones, 70% to 90% found once. The germline V and J ends were trimmed by 8 bases and 5 bases, with 9 bases remaining between them. This CDR3 has 12 amino acids. CDR1 and CDR2 (germline): MGHRA, YSYEKL. The V call is TRBV4-1, the J call TRBJ1-4, with D unclear. The sample taken for sequencing was PBMCs or T cells enriched from blood (not recorded which). The clonotype was recovered from a woman between 40 and 55 years old who had recovered from COVID-19. The CDR3 here is CASEETNEKLFF. The CDR3 DNA follows: TGCGCCAGCGAAGAAACAAATGAAAAACTGTTTTTT.